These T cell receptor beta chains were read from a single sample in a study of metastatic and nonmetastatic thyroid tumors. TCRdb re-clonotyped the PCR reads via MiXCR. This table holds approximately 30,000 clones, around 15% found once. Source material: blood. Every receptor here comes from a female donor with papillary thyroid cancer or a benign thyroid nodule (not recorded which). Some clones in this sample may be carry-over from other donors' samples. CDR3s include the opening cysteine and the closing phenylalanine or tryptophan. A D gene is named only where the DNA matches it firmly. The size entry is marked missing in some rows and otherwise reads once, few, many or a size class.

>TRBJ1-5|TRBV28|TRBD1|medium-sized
CASSFFSAGTGGNQPQHF
TGTGCCAGCAGTTTTTTTTCCGCCGGGACAGGGGGCAATCAGCCCCAGCATTTT
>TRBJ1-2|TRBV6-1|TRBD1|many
CASSRQGISLNYGYTF
TGTGCCAGCAGTCGACAGGGGATTAGTCTTAACTATGGCTACACCTTC
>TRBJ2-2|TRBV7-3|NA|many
CASSLTQGSGELFF
TGTGCCAGCAGCTTAACGCAGGGATCCGGGGAGCTGTTTTTT
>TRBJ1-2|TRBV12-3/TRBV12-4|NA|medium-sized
CASSSSDPPRGYTF
TGTGCCAGCAGCTCCTCAGATCCACCCCGCGGCTACACCTTC
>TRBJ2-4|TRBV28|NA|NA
CASSYGQTKNIQYF
TGTGCCAGCAGTTACGGTCAAACCAAAAACATTCAGTACTTC
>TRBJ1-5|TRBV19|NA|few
CASSIPTGNSNQPQHF
TGTGCCAGTAGTATACCCACAGGGAATAGCAATCAGCCCCAGCATTTT
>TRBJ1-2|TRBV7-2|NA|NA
CASSLGLRGGDYTF
TGTGCCAGCAGCTTAGGTCTGCGGGGAGGCGACTACACCTTC
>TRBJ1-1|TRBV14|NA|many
CASSQVVRGNTEAFF
TGTGCCAGCAGCCAGGTGGTCAGGGGGAACACTGAAGCTTTCTTT
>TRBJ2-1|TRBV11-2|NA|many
CASSRSPLANNEQFF
TGTGCCAGCAGCCGGAGTCCCCTGGCTAACAATGAGCAGTTCTTC
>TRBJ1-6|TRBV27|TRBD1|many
CASSISTGGFSPLHF
TGTGCCAGCAGTATATCGACAGGGGGCTTTTCACCCCTCCACTTT
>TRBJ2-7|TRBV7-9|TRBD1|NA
CASSWTGTGGEQYF
TGTGCCAGCAGCTGGACCGGGACAGGGGGCGAGCAGTACTTC
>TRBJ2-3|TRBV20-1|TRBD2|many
CSARPGTSGGDTDTQYF
TGCAGTGCTAGACCCGGGACTAGCGGGGGGGACACAGATACGCAGTATTTT
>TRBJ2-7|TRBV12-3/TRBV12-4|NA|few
CASSDVGGIEEQYF
TGTGCCAGCAGTGACGTTGGGGGGATCGAGGAGCAGTACTTC
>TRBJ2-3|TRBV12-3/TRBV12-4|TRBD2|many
CASSLAILAPENTDTQYF
TGTGCCAGCAGTTTAGCTATACTAGCGCCTGAGAACACAGATACGCAGTATTTT
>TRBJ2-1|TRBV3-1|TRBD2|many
CASSPPGLAGLSSYNEQFF
TGTGCCAGCAGCCCTCCGGGACTAGCGGGACTTAGCTCCTACAATGAGCAGTTCTTC
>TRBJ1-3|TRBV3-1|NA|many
CASSQGDSGYGNTIYF
TGTGCCAGCAGCCAAGGGGATTCGGGGTACGGAAACACCATATATTTT
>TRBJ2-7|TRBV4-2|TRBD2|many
CASSPQDQSLAGTYEQYF
TGTGCCAGCAGCCCTCAAGATCAATCACTAGCGGGGACCTACGAGCAGTACTTC
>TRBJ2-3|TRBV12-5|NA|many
CASAFRGASSPTDTQYF
TGTGCTAGTGCCTTCAGGGGGGCTAGCAGTCCCACAGATACGCAGTATTTT
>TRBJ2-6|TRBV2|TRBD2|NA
CASSAGLAGARSGANVLTF
TGTGCCAGCAGTGCGGGACTAGCGGGAGCCCGCTCTGGGGCCAACGTCCTGACCTTC
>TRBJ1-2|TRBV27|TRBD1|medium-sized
CASSFSGDRDNGYTF
TGTGCCAGCAGTTTCAGTGGAGACAGGGACAATGGCTACACCTTC
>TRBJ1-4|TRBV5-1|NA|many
CASWEVSQEKLFF
TGCGCCAGCTGGGAGGTATCCCAGGAAAAACTGTTTTTT
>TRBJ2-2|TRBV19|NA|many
CASIAAGPYTGELFF
TGTGCCAGTATCGCAGCCGGACCGTACACCGGGGAGCTGTTTTTT
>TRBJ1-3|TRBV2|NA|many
CASTVSVTIYF
TGTGCCAGCACGGTGTCGGTTACCATATATTTT
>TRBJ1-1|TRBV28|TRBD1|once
CAISLFRTGGCAPFF
TGTGCCATCAGTTTATTCCGGACAGGGGGATGTGCACCTTTCTTT
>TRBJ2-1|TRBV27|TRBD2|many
CASSPRGGGEYSYNEQFF
TGTGCCAGCAGCCCTCGGGGCGGGGGGGAGTACTCCTACAATGAGCAGTTCTTC
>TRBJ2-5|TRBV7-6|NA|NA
CASSARPGIGGQETQYF
TGTGCCAGCAGTGCTCGCCCGGGGATCGGTGGCCAAGAGACCCAGTACTTC
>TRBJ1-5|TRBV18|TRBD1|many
CASSPNQGAGQPQHF
TGTGCCAGCTCACCTAATCAGGGGGCCGGGCAGCCCCAGCATTTT
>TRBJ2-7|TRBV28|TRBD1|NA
CASRQGPYEQYF
TGTGCCAGTCGACAGGGCCCCTACGAGCAGTACTTC
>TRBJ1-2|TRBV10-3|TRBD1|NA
CATRRLTGVDYGHTF
TGTGCCACACGAAGACTAACAGGGGTTGACTATGGCCACACCTTC
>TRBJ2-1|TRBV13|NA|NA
CASSLGRGWEFF
TGTGCCAGCAGCTTAGGGCGGGGTTGGGAGTTCTTC
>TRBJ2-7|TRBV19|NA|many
CASREQGIHEQYF
TGTGCCAGTAGGGAACAGGGTATCCACGAGCAGTACTTC
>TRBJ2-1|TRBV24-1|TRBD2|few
CATSGGGGAYNEQFF
TGTGCCACCAGTGGCGGCGGGGGGGCCTACAATGAGCAGTTCTTC
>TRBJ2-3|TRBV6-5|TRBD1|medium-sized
CASTPGLGTGVTDTQYF
TGTGCCAGCACCCCCGGCCTTGGGACAGGGGTCACAGATACGCAGTATTTT
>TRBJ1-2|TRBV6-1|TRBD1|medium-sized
CASRPGQGHYGYTF
TGTGCCAGCAGACCCGGACAGGGGCACTATGGCTACACCTTC
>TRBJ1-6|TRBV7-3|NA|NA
CASSLEAGHNSPLHF
TGTGCCAGCAGCTTAGAGGCAGGGCACAATTCACCCCTCCACTTT
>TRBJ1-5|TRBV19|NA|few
CASSSRNQPQHF
TGTGCCAGTAGTAGCCGGAATCAGCCCCAGCATTTT
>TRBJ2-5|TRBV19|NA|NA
CASRPRADRETQYF
TGTGCCAGTAGGCCCAGGGCTGACAGGGAGACCCAGTACTTC
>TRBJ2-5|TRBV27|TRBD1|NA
CASSLYQTGGEETQYF
TGTGCCAGCAGTTTATACCAGACAGGGGGTGAGGAGACCCAGTACTTC
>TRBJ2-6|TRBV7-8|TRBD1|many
CASSLGQGNSGANVLTF
TGTGCCAGCAGCTTAGGACAGGGCAACTCTGGGGCCAACGTCCTGACTTTC
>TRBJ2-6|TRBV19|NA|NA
CASSIISGQGANVLTF
TGTGCCAGTAGTATAATCAGCGGCCAAGGGGCCAACGTCCTGACTTTC
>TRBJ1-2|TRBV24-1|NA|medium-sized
CATSGDGLYGYTF
TGTGCCACCAGTGGCGACGGCCTCTATGGCTACACCTTC
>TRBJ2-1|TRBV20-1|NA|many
CSAKAWDEQFF
TGCAGTGCTAAGGCCTGGGATGAGCAGTTCTTC
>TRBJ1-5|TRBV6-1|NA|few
CASSTGTAGNQPQHF
TGTGCCAGCAGTACGGGGACGGCGGGCAATCAGCCCCAGCATTTT
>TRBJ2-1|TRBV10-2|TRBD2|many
CASSTSGSLEQFF
TGCGCCAGCAGTACTAGCGGGAGTCTCGAGCAGTTCTTC
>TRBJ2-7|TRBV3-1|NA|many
CASSHSSKGGIGPYEQYF
TGTGCCAGCAGCCATTCTTCAAAAGGGGGGATAGGGCCCTACGAGCAGTACTTC
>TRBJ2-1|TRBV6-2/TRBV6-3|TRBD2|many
CASSYFKGGLAAGWDEQFF
TGTGCCAGCAGTTACTTCAAAGGGGGACTAGCGGCCGGCTGGGATGAGCAGTTCTTC
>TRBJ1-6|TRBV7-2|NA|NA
CASSLRDGYSPLHF
TGTGCCAGCAGCTTACGGGACGGGTATTCACCCCTCCACTTT
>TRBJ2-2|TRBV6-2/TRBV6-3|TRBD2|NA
CASSYSGTSGGMDTGELFF
TGTGCCAGCAGTTACTCTGGGACTAGCGGGGGAATGGACACCGGGGAGCTGTTTTTT
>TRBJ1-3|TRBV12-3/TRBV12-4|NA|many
CASIGLGGGGQNGNTIYF
TGTGCCAGCATAGGGCTGGGTGGCGGGGGGCAGAATGGAAACACCATATATTTT
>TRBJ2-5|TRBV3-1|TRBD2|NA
CASSQHTSGGWETQYF
TGTGCCAGCAGCCAGCACACTAGCGGGGGGTGGGAGACCCAGTACTTC
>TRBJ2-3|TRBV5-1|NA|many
CASSLDSGGSDTQYF
TGCGCCAGCAGCTTGGATTCAGGAGGGTCAGATACGCAGTATTTT
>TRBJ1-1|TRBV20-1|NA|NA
CTASGLEGPEAFF
TGCACTGCGTCCGGGCTCGAGGGCCCTGAAGCTTTCTTT
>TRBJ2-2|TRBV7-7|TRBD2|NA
CASSYGGDTGELFF
TGTGCTAGCAGCTACGGGGGGGACACCGGGGAGCTTTTTTTT
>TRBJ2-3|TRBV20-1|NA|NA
CSASGQGSTDTQYF
TGCAGTGCTTCCGGGCAGGGTAGCACAGATACGCAGTATTTT
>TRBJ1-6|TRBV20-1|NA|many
CSARDQPEPSPLHF
TGCAGTGCTAGAGATCAGCCCGAGCCTTCACCCCTCCACTTT